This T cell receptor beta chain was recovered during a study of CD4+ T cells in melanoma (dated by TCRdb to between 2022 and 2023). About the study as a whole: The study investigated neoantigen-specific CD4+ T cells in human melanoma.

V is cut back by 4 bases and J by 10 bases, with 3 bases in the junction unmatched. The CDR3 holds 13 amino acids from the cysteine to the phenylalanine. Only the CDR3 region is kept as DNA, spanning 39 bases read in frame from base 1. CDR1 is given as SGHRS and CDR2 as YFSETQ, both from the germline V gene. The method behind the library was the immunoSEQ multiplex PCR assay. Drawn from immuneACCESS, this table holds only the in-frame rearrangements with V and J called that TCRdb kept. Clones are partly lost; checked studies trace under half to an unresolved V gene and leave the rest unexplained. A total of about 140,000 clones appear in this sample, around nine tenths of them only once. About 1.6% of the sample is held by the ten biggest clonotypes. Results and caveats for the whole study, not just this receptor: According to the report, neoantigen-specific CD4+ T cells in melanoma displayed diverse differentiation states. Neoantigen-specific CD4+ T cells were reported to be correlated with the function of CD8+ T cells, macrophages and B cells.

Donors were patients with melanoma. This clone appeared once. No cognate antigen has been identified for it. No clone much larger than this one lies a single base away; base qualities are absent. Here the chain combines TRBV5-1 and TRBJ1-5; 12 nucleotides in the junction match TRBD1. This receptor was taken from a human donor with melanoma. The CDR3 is CASSVGTGGPQHF. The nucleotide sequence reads TGCGCCAGCAGCGTCGGGACAGGGGGCCCCCAGCATTTT.